The 9 T cell receptor beta chains below were found in one sample sequenced in a study of shared clonotypes between healthy human individuals. Profiling relied on immunoSEQ multiplex PCR, and the TCRdb table lists in-frame clones only, not all of them. Among around 940,000 clones listed, more than 75% were seen once. The sample was memory CD4+ T cells sorted from blood. The subset here: CD45RA-negative fraction. These receptors came from a man aged 18 to 29 in good health.

The rearrangement joins TRBV9 to TRBJ1-6; D gene ambiguous. The germline V gene has CDR1 SGDLS and CDR2 YYNGEE. The ends were cut back, 3 bases at V and 0 bases at J, with 13 bases in the middle. CDR3 length: 17 residues. In nucleotides, the CDR3 is TGTGCCAGCAGCGCGTGGGAGGGATTCTCCTATAATTCACCCCTCCACTTT. It encodes CASSAWEGFSYNSPLHF. The whole variable domain, filled in from reference TRBV9 and TRBJ1-6, reads DSGVTQTPKHLITATGQRVTLRCSPRSGDLSVYWYQQSLDQGLQFLIQYYNGEERAKGNILERFSAQQFPDLHSELNLSSLELGDSALYFCASSAWEGFSYNSPLHFGNGTRLTVT.

The V call is TRBV27, the J call TRBJ2-1; 10 nucleotides agree with TRBD2. The ends lost 6 bases at V and 6 bases at J; junction bases unmatched: 8. CDR3 length equals 15 residues. Per the germline V gene, CDR1 is MNHEY and CDR2 is SMNVEV (reference sequence). CDR3 sequence reads: CASSLLAGPGNEQFF. DNA of the CDR3: TGTGCCAGCAGCCTACTAGCGGGACCTGGCAATGAGCAGTTCTTC.

A note on this clone: The sample contains more than one DNA sequence encoding this CDR3. The V call is TRBV5-4, the J call TRBJ2-3; a possible D gene is TRBD1 (6 bases). The CDR3 loop spans 13 amino acids. Germline CDR1 and CDR2: SGHNT and YYREEE (reference sequence). V was trimmed by 4 bases and J by 4 bases, leaving 10 bases between them. The CDR3 loop reads CASSLQGPDTQYF. CDR3 DNA: TGTGCCAGCAGCCTACAGGGACCAGATACGCAGTATTTT.

V is TRBV28 and J is TRBJ2-7; D may be TRBD1 (6 bases). The CDR3 loop spans 12 amino acids. Between the trimmed V and J ends, which lost 5 bases and 3 bases, there was a span of 8 bases. CDR1 MDHEN and CDR2 SYDVKM come from the germline V gene. CDR3 region: CASSTQGYEQYF. CDR3 bases: TGTGCCAGCAGTACACAGGGCTACGAGCAGTACTTC.

The chain couples TRBV10-1 to TRBJ2-1, with 7 bases that match TRBD1. Germline CDR1 is WNHNN and CDR2 is SYGVQD (reference sequence). Unmatched junction bases numbered 8, after V lost 5 bases and J lost 4 bases. The CDR3 covers 15 residues. CDR3 sequence reads: CASSRTGVRYNEQFF. The DNA for the CDR3 is TGCGCCAGCAGTAGAACAGGGGTTCGGTACAATGAGCAGTTCTTC.

J is TRBJ2-1 and V is TRBV28; 11 bases are a match to TRBD1. Germline lookup yields CDR1 MDHEN and CDR2 SYDVKM. Trimming took 3 bases from V and 10 from J; bases not matched to a gene: 8. The CDR3 length is 15 residues. The CDR3 reads CASSFSGQGGGEQFF. CDR3 bases: TGTGCCAGCAGTTTCTCGGGACAGGGGGGTGGGGAGCAGTTCTTC.

The V call is TRBV29-1, the J call TRBJ1-2, with 7 bases matching TRBD1. V lost 4 bases to trimming and J lost 0 bases; unmatched junction nucleotides: 8. The V gene's germline CDR1 is SQVTM and CDR2 ANQGSEA. CDR3 length: 15 amino acids. The CDR3 is CSVGQGSGSNYGYTF. DNA for the CDR3: TGCAGCGTTGGACAGGGCAGCGGTTCTAACTATGGCTACACCTTC.

V and J are TRBV6-1 and TRBJ2-3; D is undetermined. This CDR3 is built from 15 residues. V gave up 4 bases and J gave up 0 bases, with 11 bases separating them. Germline values: CDR1 MNHNS, CDR2 SASEGT. CDR3 sequence (DNA): TGTGCCAGCAGTGTACCTAAGGGAAGCACAGATACGCAGTATTTT. It codes for CASSVPKGSTDTQYF.

The chain couples TRBV27 to TRBJ2-7; 8 bases fit TRBD1. The CDR3 extends over 13 amino acids. Germline V gene lookup returns CDR1 MNHEY and CDR2 SMNVEV (reference sequence). The trim removed 6 bases at V and 6 bases at J, leaving 7 bases unmatched. This CDR3 is CASSRQGNPEQYF. The CDR3 coding sequence is TGTGCCAGCAGCCGACAGGGGAATCCCGAGCAGTACTTC.